Included here is one T cell receptor beta chain sequence, with context. The antigen remains undetermined. A read error may account for a junction end that differs from germline. Blood draws of 5 to 7.5 milliliters of peripheral blood occurred at each of two time points. This sample is part of a study of prognosis after radiotherapy for stage I lung cancer. Study summary: Among the enrolled patients, 14 to 15 had newly diagnosed primary stage I lung tumors, while roughly five had oligometastatic NSCLC following surgical resection of the primary tumor. Study results and limitations: Lower post-radiation Shannon entropy was seen in patients who went on to develop distant metastases. After stereotactic body radiation therapy, median unique TCR clones were approximately 6,700, down from 10,088.

Germline V gene sequence: CDR1 MNHEY, CDR2 SMNVEV (reference sequence). The CDR3 totals 15 residues. Template was genomic DNA; TCR beta CDR3 amplified in two multiplex PCR rounds. TRBV and TRBJ genes each had their own specific primers in first-round PCR. MiXCR, applied by TCRdb to the multiplex PCR reads, yields one record per CDR3 protein. The profile shows 13,000 to 15,000 distinct CDR3 sequences, 37% of them singletons. This TCR was recovered from a donor of 50 years or more with non-small cell lung cancer. The specimen comprised PBMCs, sampled before or after stereotactic body radiation therapy (not recorded which). The rearrangement links TRBV27 to TRBJ1-2; 9 bases fit TRBD1. CDR3 coding DNA: TGTGCCAGCAGGGTGACAGGGGGTGTGAACTATGGCTACAACTTC. Its translation is CASRVTGGVNYGYNF.